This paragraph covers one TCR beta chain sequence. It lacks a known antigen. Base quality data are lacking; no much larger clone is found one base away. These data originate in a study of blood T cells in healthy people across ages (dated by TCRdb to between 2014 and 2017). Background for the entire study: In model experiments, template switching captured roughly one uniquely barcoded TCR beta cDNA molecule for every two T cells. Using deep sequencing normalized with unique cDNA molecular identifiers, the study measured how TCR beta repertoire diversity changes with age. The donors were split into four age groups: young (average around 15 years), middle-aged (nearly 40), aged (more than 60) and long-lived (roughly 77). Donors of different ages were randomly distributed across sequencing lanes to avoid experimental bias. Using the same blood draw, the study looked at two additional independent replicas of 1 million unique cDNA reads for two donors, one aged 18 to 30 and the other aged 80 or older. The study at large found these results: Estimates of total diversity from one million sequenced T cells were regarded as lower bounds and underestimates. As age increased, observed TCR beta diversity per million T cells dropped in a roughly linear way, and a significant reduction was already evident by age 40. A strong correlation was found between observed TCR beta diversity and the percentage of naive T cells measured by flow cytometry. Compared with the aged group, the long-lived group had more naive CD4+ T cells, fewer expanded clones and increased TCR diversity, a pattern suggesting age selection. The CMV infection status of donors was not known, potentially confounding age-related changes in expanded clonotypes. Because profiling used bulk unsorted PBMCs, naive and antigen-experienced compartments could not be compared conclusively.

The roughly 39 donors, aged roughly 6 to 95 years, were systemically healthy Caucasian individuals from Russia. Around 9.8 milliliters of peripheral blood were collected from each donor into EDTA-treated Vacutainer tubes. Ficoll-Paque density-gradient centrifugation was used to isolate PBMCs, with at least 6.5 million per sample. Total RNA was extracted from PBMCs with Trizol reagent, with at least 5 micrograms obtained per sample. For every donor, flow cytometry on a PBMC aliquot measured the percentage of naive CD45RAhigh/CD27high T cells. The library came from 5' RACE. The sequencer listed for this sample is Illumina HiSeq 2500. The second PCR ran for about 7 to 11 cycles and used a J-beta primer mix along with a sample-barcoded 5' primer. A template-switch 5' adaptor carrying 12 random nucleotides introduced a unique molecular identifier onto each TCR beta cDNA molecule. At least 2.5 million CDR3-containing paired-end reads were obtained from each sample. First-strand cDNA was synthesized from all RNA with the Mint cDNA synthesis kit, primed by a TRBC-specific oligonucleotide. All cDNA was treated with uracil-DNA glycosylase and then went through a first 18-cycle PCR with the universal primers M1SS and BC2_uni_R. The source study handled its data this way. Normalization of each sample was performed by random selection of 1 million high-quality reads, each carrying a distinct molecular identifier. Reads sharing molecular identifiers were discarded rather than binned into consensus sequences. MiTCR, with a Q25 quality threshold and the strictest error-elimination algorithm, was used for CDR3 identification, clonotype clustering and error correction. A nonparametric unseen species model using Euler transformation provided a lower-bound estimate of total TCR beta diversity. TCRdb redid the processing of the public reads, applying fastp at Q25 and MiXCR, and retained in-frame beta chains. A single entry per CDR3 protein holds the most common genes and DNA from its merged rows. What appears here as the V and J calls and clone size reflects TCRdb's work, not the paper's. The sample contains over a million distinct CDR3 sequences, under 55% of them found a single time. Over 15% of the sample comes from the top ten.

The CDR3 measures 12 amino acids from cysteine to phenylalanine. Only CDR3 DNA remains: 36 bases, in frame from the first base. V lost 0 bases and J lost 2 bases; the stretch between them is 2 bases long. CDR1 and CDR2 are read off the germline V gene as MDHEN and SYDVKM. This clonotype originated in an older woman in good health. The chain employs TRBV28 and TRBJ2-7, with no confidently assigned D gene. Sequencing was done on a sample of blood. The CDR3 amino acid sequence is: CASSLCPYEQYF. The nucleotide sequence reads TGTGCCAGCAGTTTATGTCCCTACGAGCAGTACTTC.